Below are 30 T cell receptor beta chains sequenced from a single sample in a study of blood T cell repertoires in COVID-19. Measured with immunoSEQ multiplex PCR; TCRdb has only the in-frame clones, and not every one. In the table there are approximately 310,000 clones, roughly 84% of which are singletons. Sequencing was done on a sample of peripheral blood. These receptors all stem from a man in his forties or fifties with active or convalescent COVID-19.

V usage is TRBV28 and J usage is TRBJ1-2, with a tentative D call TRBD1 (5 bases). Germline V lookup: CDR1 MDHEN, CDR2 SYDVKM. Trimming left V 2 bases short and J 6 bases short, with 13 bases between. This CDR3 has 14 amino acids. CDR3 nucleotides: TGTGCCAGCAGTTTAGATACAGGAACAGATGGCTACACCTTC. This gives the protein CASSLDTGTDGYTF.

This rearrangement joins TRBV28 to TRBJ1-4; 7 nucleotides agree with TRBD1. Germline CDR1 reads MDHEN; CDR2 reads SYDVKM. There are 17 residues in the CDR3. J lost 3 bases, V lost 2 bases, and 9 bases had no gene match. DNA for the CDR3: TGTGCCAGCAGTTTAGGGGGACAGCTTGTAGCTAATGAAAAACTGTTTTTT. It codes for CASSLGGQLVANEKLFF.

This chain uses TRBV19 with TRBJ1-5; 7 bases map to TRBD1. With V trimmed by 5 bases and J by 6 bases, 7 bases remained unmatched. The CDR3 extends over 14 amino acids. Germline V gives CDR1 LNHDA, CDR2 SQIVND (reference sequence). The CDR3 here is CASSEQGYSQPQHF. CDR3 nucleotides: TGTGCCAGTAGTGAACAGGGGTACAGTCAGCCCCAGCATTTT.

The rearrangement uses TRBV28 and TRBJ1-5; D not resolved. V lost 3 bases and J lost 4, with 10 bases in between. The CDR3 runs to 14 residues. CDR1 is MDHEN and CDR2 is SYDVKM in the germline V gene. The DNA for the CDR3 is TGTGCCAGCAGTTTCGGCACAGTGAATCAGCCCCAGCATTTT. As protein: CASSFGTVNQPQHF.

This clone has a single count. The chain joins TRBV7-3 to TRBJ1-6; TRBD1 matches at 9 bases. Germline-derived CDR1 and CDR2 are SGHTA and FQGTGA. J gave up 9 bases and V 5 bases, and 5 bases lay outside the gene matches. The CDR3 is 14 residues long. Here the CDR3 reads CASSPGQGSSPLHF. CDR3 DNA: TGTGCCAGCAGCCCCGGACAGGGGAGTTCACCCCTCCACTTT.

V and J are TRBV11-2 and TRBJ2-1, with 10 positions matching TRBD1. CDR3 length: 13 amino acids. Per germline, CDR1 SGHAT and CDR2 FQNNGV. V was clipped by 3 bases and J by 14 bases; unmatched bases: 7. The CDR3 sequence: CASSLYPGTGEFF. CDR3 bases: TGTGCCAGCAGCTTGTACCCCGGGACAGGGGAGTTCTTC.

This clone was found a few times. The rearrangement links TRBV5-4 to TRBJ2-3; D is uncertain. Germline CDR1 reads SGHNT; CDR2 reads YYREEE (reference sequence). Deletions cut 5 bases from V and 2 bases from J, with 15 bases between. This CDR3 is 15 amino acids long. CDR3 protein: CASRVGRLLTDTQYF. As DNA, the CDR3 is TGTGCCAGCAGGGTTGGCAGGCTCCTCACAGATACGCAGTATTTT.

This chain connects TRBV5-1 to TRBJ1-2; 8 bases agree with TRBD1. The CDR3 contains 16 residues. After removal of 0 bases from V and 7 bases from J, the junction contained 11 bases not matched to a gene. The germline V gene has CDR1 SGHRS and CDR2 YFSETQ. CDR3 in DNA: TGCGCCAGCAGCTTGGGCGTATCACAGGGGGTCGGTGGCTACACCTTC. It specifies CASSLGVSQGVGGYTF.

The chain uses TRBV5-1 and TRBJ1-1; 10 nucleotides align to TRBD1. V was clipped by 7 bases and J by 5 bases; unmatched bases: 8. From germline, CDR1 is SGHRS and CDR2 YFSETQ. The CDR3 covers 14 residues. The CDR3 protein is CASSTGGRRTEAFF. The CDR3 DNA is TGCGCCAGCTCGACAGGGGGCCGGAGAACTGAAGCTTTCTTT.

The chain is built from TRBV7-9 and TRBJ1-6, with 11 positions matching TRBD1. V was clipped by 4 bases and J by 9 bases; unmatched bases: 8. Germline CDR1 is SEHNR and CDR2 is FQNEAQ (reference sequence). This CDR3 is built from 16 residues. The CDR3, as DNA: TGTGCCAGCAGCTCCGGGACAGGGGGTATCGGTTCACCCCTCCACTTT. It codes for CASSSGTGGIGSPLHF.

The chain recombines TRBV7-2 with TRBJ1-1; TRBD1 agrees at 8 bases. CDR1 and CDR2 (germline): SGHTA, FQGNSA. V gave up 4 bases and J gave up 5 bases; unmatched junction bases: 6. The CDR3 is 14 amino acids. The CDR3 DNA is TGTGCCAGCAGCTCTCGACAGGGGTCGACTGAAGCTTTCTTT. This sequence encodes CASSSRQGSTEAFF.

V and J are TRBV29-1 and TRBJ1-1, with TRBD1 matching over 7 bases. This CDR3 comprises 12 residues. Per germline, CDR1 SQVTM and CDR2 ANQGSEA. This CDR3 reads CTTRDSNTEAFF. Written as DNA, the CDR3 is TGCACCACCCGGGACAGCAACACTGAAGCTTTCTTT. Full variable domain (rest looked up from reference TRBV29-1 and TRBJ1-1): SAVISQKPSRDICQRGTSLTIQCQVDSQVTMMFWYRQQPGQSLTLIATANQGSEATYESGFVIDKFPISRPNLTFSTLTVSNMSPEDSSIYLCTTRDSNTEAFFGQGTRLTVV.

The chain links TRBV6-5 to TRBJ1-2; 7 bases match TRBD1. Germline CDR1 and CDR2: MNHEY and SVGAGI. With V trimmed by 4 bases and J by 3 bases, 5 bases remained unmatched. There are 14 residues in the CDR3. The CDR3 DNA follows: TGTGCCAGCAGTTTGGCAGGGGGAGACTATGGCTACACCTTC. Amino acids: CASSLAGGDYGYTF.

In this sample, this clone turned up once. The chain couples TRBV5-8 to TRBJ1-5, with 7 nucleotides matching TRBD1. The CDR3 is made up of 15 amino acids. Looked up from germline, CDR1 is SGHTS and CDR2 is YDEGEE. V gave up 4 bases and J gave up 4 bases; unmatched junction bases: 8. CDR3 region: CASSVGDSLNQPQHF. The CDR3 DNA sequence: TGTGCCAGCAGCGTAGGGGACAGCTTAAATCAGCCCCAGCATTTT.

The chain joins TRBV7-2 to TRBJ2-2; 8 bases map to TRBD2. CDR3 size: 18 residues. The germline V gene has CDR1 SGHTA and CDR2 FQGNSA. V was clipped by 1 base and J by 2 bases; unmatched bases: 9. DNA for the CDR3: TGTGCCAGCAGCTTAGTCGTCAGGGCGGGGGGAAACACCGGGGAGCTGTTTTTT. It codes for CASSLVVRAGGNTGELFF.

The chain carries TRBV2 and TRBJ2-5; TRBD2 matches at 8 bases. The CDR3 has 13 residues. Germline V gene lookup returns CDR1 SNHLY and CDR2 FYNNEI. With 6 bases clipped from V and 5 bases from J, the junction kept 5 bases outside the gene matches. For the CDR3, the DNA is TGTGCCAGCAGGGGACTAGGAGGGGAGACCCAGTACTTC. Translating it yields CASRGLGGETQYF.

The V gene is TRBV28, the J gene TRBJ1-3, with TRBD1 matching 7 bases. V was pared by 5 bases and J by 8 bases, with 12 bases of the junction left unmatched. Germline values: CDR1 MDHEN, CDR2 SYDVKM. CDR3 length: 15 amino acids. CDR3 in DNA: TGTGCCAGCAGTCCCCCCGGGACAGATCGGGACACCATATATTTT. Translated: CASSPPGTDRDTIYF.

V is TRBV19 and J is TRBJ2-1; 8 bases are a match to TRBD1. The CDR3 extends over 15 amino acids. With 5 bases clipped from V and 5 bases from J, the junction kept 8 bases outside the gene matches. The germline CDR1 and CDR2 sequences are LNHDA and SQIVND (reference sequence). For the CDR3, the DNA is TGTGCCAGTAGTGACAGGGGCTCGCTTGACAATGAGCAGTTCTTC. Translation: CASSDRGSLDNEQFF.

The rearrangement joins TRBV18 to TRBJ2-5, with D possibly TRBD1 on 6 matching bases. Deletions cut 6 bases from V and 1 base from J, with 12 bases between. The CDR3 has 14 amino acids. Germline CDR1 and CDR2: KGHSH and LQKENI. DNA of the CDR3: TGTGCCAGCTCTTTCGGACAGCTCCAAGAGACCCAGTACTTC. Protein product: CASSFGQLQETQYF. The full variable domain, its missing parts supplied by reference TRBV18 and TRBJ2-5, is NAGVMQNPRHLVRRRGQEARLRCSPMKGHSHVYWYRQLPEEGLKFMVYLQKENIIDESGMPKERFSAEFPKEGPSILRIQQVVRGDSAAYFCASSFGQLQETQYFGPGTRLLVL.

The V gene is TRBV27, the J gene TRBJ1-5; D remains ambiguous. V was trimmed by 3 bases and J by 6 bases, leaving 9 bases between them. Germline values: CDR1 MNHEY, CDR2 SMNVEV (reference sequence). The CDR3 runs 13 residues. The CDR3 nucleotides are TGTGCCAGCAGTTTGGAGGAAAGTCAGCCCCAGCATTTT. It translates to CASSLEESQPQHF.

The chain recombines TRBV19 with TRBJ2-1, with 7 bases fitting TRBD2. Germline V gene data show CDR1 as LNHDA and CDR2 as SQIVND (reference sequence). CDR3 length equals 16 residues. The J segment lost 7 bases and the V segment lost 3 bases, leaving 12 bases of the junction unmatched. The CDR3 region has the DNA TGTGCCAGTAGTATTTCGGGAGGCCTTTCTAGTAATGAGCAGTTCTTC. This codes for CASSISGGLSSNEQFF.

This clone was counted a single time. The V and J genes are TRBV19 and TRBJ2-5, with a possible D match to TRBD1 (7 bases). Looked up from germline, CDR1 is LNHDA and CDR2 is SQIVND (reference sequence). The CDR3 extends over 15 amino acids. The V end was cut by 5 bases, the J end by 5 bases, with 18 bases between. The CDR3 DNA reads as TGTGCCAGTAGTGCACAGGGTGGAGGGGGCGAGACCCAGTACTTC. Its translation is CASSAQGGGGETQYF. Together with reference TRBV19 and TRBJ2-5, the CDR3 gives the full variable domain: DGGITQSPKYLFRKEGQNVTLSCEQNLNHDAMYWYRQDPGQGLRLIYYSQIVNDFQKGDIAEGYSVSREKKESFPLTVTSAQKNPTAFYLCASSAQGGGGETQYFGPGTRLLVL.

The CDR3 nucleotides are TGCAGTGCTAGTGGGGCCAGCTACGAGCAGTACTTC. Residues: CSASGASYEQYF. V gene TRBV20-1 combines with J gene TRBJ2-7; perhaps TRBD1 as D (5 bases). The CDR3 sequence is 12 residues long. Per the germline V gene, CDR1 is DFQATT and CDR2 is SNEGSKA (reference sequence). V dropped 3 bases and J dropped 3 bases, with 9 bases sitting between them.

The V call is TRBV10-3, the J call TRBJ1-2; D is perhaps TRBD1 (6 bases). V lost 11 bases and J lost 3, with 19 bases in between. Looked up from germline, CDR1 is ENHRY and CDR2 is SYGVKD. This CDR3 is built from 14 residues. The CDR3 protein is CASNAGGAYYGYTF. In DNA form, the CDR3 reads TGTGCCTCCAACGCGGGGGGCGCGTACTATGGCTACACCTTC.

V usage is TRBV7-9 and J usage is TRBJ1-4; maybe TRBD1 (6 bases). The V gene lost 5 bases and the J gene lost 4 bases, with 17 bases spanning the gap. Germline V gene lookup returns CDR1 SEHNR and CDR2 FQNEAQ (reference sequence). This CDR3 has 16 amino acids. CDR3 residues: CASSQEGGRNNEKLFF. In DNA, the CDR3 is TGTGCCAGCAGCCAAGAAGGGGGTCGTAATAATGAAAAACTGTTTTTT. The full variable domain, rest sourced from reference TRBV7-9 and TRBJ1-4, is DTGVSQNPRHKITKRGQNVTFRCDPISEHNRLYWYRQTLGQGPEFLTYFQNEAQLEKSRLLSDRFSAERPKGSFSTLEIQRTEQGDSAMYLCASSQEGGRNNEKLFFGSGTQLSVL.

V usage is TRBV5-1 and J usage is TRBJ2-6, with D tentatively TRBD1 (5 bases). CDR1 SGHRS and CDR2 YFSETQ come from the germline V gene. Trimming pared 1 base from V and 2 bases from J, leaving 10 bases between. The CDR3 sequence is 16 residues long. The CDR3 sequence: CASSLPGLAGANVLTF. The CDR3 DNA is TGCGCCAGCAGCTTGCCAGGGTTGGCTGGGGCCAACGTCCTGACTTTC.

This chain links TRBV2 with TRBJ1-3; the D gene is possibly TRBD1 (5 bases). This CDR3 is built from 14 residues. Per the germline V gene, CDR1 is SNHLY and CDR2 is FYNNEI. V lost 2 bases and J 4 bases, leaving 9 bases between the germline ends. The CDR3 here is CASSERQSGNTIYF. The CDR3, as DNA: TGTGCCAGCAGTGAAAGACAGTCCGGAAACACCATATATTTT.

The rearrangement uses TRBV6-5 and TRBJ1-2; the D is unclear. Between the trimmed V and J ends, which lost 1 base and 7 bases, there was a span of 7 bases. Germline V gene lookup returns CDR1 MNHEY and CDR2 SVGAGI. The CDR3 has 12 amino acids. As DNA, the CDR3 is TGTGCCAGCAGTTACTTTGGGCCTGGCTACACCTTC. This translates into CASSYFGPGYTF.

V and J are TRBV7-2 and TRBJ2-2; 7 bases agree with TRBD2. The CDR3 totals 16 residues. J lost 5 bases, V lost 5 bases, and 11 bases had no gene match. Germline assignment: CDR1 SGHTA and CDR2 FQGNSA. Written as DNA, the CDR3 is TGTGCCAGCAGCCGGAGGGAGGGGCCAGGAACCGGGGAGCTGTTTTTT. Amino acid sequence: CASSRREGPGTGELFF.

The chain links TRBV6-2 or TRBV6-3 to TRBJ2-1; 13 bases map to TRBD2. Germline-derived CDR1 and CDR2 are MNHEY and SVGEGT. V shed 5 bases, J shed 7 bases, and the junction held 8 bases outside the gene matches. This CDR3 region has 16 residues. In DNA, the CDR3 is TGTGCCAGCAGTGACGGACTAGCGGGAGAGAGGAATGAGCAGTTCTTC. Translated, it gives CASSDGLAGERNEQFF.